These 4 T cell receptor beta chains originate from one sample sequenced in a study of cytomegalovirus exposure and HLA in healthy donors. The method was immunoSEQ multiplex PCR; TCRdb's version includes in-frame clones alone and lacks a portion of them. Found here are fewer than 400,000 clones, 88% of them singletons; the top ten hold approximately 0.9%. The sequencing sample was made of PBMCs. These receptors were taken from a man aged 30 to 39 in good health and CMV-seronegative.

V gene TRBV15 combines with J gene TRBJ1-4; D unresolved. CDR3 length: 16 amino acids. Germline V gene data show CDR1 as LNHNV and CDR2 as YYDKDF (reference sequence). V lost 0 bases and J 8 bases, leaving 16 bases between the germline ends. The CDR3 region has the DNA TGTGCCACCAGCAGAGATCGGGAGATAACCAAAGAAAAACTGTTTTTT. This codes for CATSRDREITKEKLFF.

The CDR3 nucleotides are TGTGCCAGCAGCTACGGGACTCAACAGACCCAGTACTTC. Translation: CASSYGTQQTQYF. The chain has TRBV5-6 and TRBJ2-5; a weak D match, TRBD2 (6 bases). CDR1 is SGHDT, CDR2 YYEEEE, per germline. The CDR3 runs to 13 residues. With 3 bases removed from V and 6 bases from J, the gap between germline ends came to 12 bases.

This clone appeared a single time. This chain uses TRBV6-4 with TRBJ2-2; D is possibly TRBD2 (5 bases). The CDR3 totals 14 residues. Germline lookup yields CDR1 MRHNA and CDR2 SNTAGT. Trimming shortened V by 8 bases and J by 3 bases, and 13 bases separated the two germline ends. CDR3 sequence (DNA): TGTGCCAGCGGGGTCGACGGGGACACCGGGGAGCTGTTTTTT. Its protein product is CASGVDGDTGELFF.

The gene calls are TRBV19 and TRBJ2-2, with 8 bases identical to TRBD1. Germline loops: CDR1 LNHDA, CDR2 SQIVND (reference sequence). The CDR3 spans 16 residues. The J segment lost 4 bases and the V segment lost 5 bases, leaving 9 bases of the junction unmatched. DNA of the CDR3: TGTGCCAGTAGTGGCTTCGGACAGGGACGCACCGGGGAGCTGTTTTTT. It codes for CASSGFGQGRTGELFF.